Below, one TCR beta chain is given with its context. These data are taken from a study of blood T cell repertoires in COVID-19. Study at large: Some COVID-19 samples were acute and others convalescent; all came from the United States, Italy and Spain.

Per the original data handling: Amplification from reference gene primers served as the basis for estimated nucleated cell counts. This table comes from immunoSEQ multiplex PCR, and its TCRdb copy is limited to in-frame clones, with some not included. V, J and clone size were drawn from that table, and D and trimming were deduced from the DNA. The top ten clones hold approximately 1.1% of a sample with about 160,000 clones, 70% to 90% of them seen once. There are 15 residues in the CDR3. Germline assignment: CDR1 SGHTA and CDR2 FQGTGA. Trimming at V came to 4 bases and at J to 6 bases, leaving 7 bases not matched to a gene.

The genes are TRBV7-3 and TRBJ2-1; TRBD2 matches at 9 bases. This clonotype was obtained from a man aged 35 to 55 with acute or convalescent COVID-19. Sequencing used peripheral blood. The CDR3 protein is CASSSLAGGINEQFF. CDR3 coding DNA: TGTGCCAGCAGCTCCCTGGCGGGGGGGATCAATGAGCAGTTCTTC.